The 21 T cell receptor beta chains presented below share a single source sample, sequenced in a study of blood T cell repertoires in COVID-19. Generated by immunoSEQ multiplex PCR, the TCRdb table keeps only in-frame clones and is missing some. The sample carries approximately 250,000 clones, roughly four fifths recorded once. Sequencing used PBMCs or T cells enriched from blood (not recorded which). Every receptor here comes from a man aged 40-49 years who had recovered from COVID-19.

The genes are TRBV27 and TRBJ2-2, with D perhaps TRBD2 (5 bases). The V and J ends lost 6 bases and 4 bases respectively, with 9 bases between them. The CDR3 length is 13 residues. Germline-derived CDR1 and CDR2 are MNHEY and SMNVEV (reference sequence). Here the CDR3 DNA reads TGTGCCAGCAGCCTAGCTAGCACCGGGGAGCTGTTTTTT. The encoded protein is CASSLASTGELFF.

The V call is TRBV5-4, the J call TRBJ1-2, with D maybe TRBD1 (5 bases). The germline gives CDR1 SGHNT, CDR2 YYREEE (reference sequence). The CDR3 extends over 17 amino acids. V was pared by 3 bases and J by 4 bases, with 22 bases between. This chain's CDR3 is CASSSGKGAGYVYGYTF. The CDR3 bases are TGTGCCAGCAGCTCCGGCAAAGGGGCAGGGTACGTCTATGGCTACACCTTC. Drawing the rest from reference TRBV5-4 and TRBJ1-2, the complete variable domain is ETGVTQSPTHLIKTRGQQVTLRCSSQSGHNTVSWYQQALGQGPQFIFQYYREEENGRGNFPPRFSGLQFPNYSSELNVNALELDDSALYLCASSSGKGAGYVYGYTFGSGTRLTVV.

Only one count was recorded for this clone. This sample includes further DNA sequences coding for the same CDR3. V usage is TRBV19 and J usage is TRBJ1-2, with TRBD1 matching over 7 bases. The CDR3 totals 13 residues. Germline V gene data show CDR1 as LNHDA and CDR2 as SQIVND (reference sequence). With V trimmed by 4 bases and J by 3 bases, 2 bases remained unmatched. The CDR3: CASSRQGDYGYTF. DNA for the CDR3: TGTGCCAGTAGTAGACAGGGCGACTATGGCTACACCTTC.

This clone has only a few counts. This chain joins TRBV3-1 (or the pseudogene TRBV3-2) and TRBJ2-7; the match to TRBD1 covers 7 bases. V trimming: 4 bases; J trimming: 4 bases; junction bases outside the gene matches: 7. Germline lookup yields CDR1 LGHDT and CDR2 YNNKEL (reference sequence). CDR3 length: 14 amino acids. The CDR3 loop reads CASSLPDRAYEQYF. DNA of the CDR3: TGTGCCAGCAGCCTCCCCGACAGGGCATACGAGCAGTACTTC.

The chain employs TRBV27 and TRBJ1-5; D is ambiguous. With 5 bases removed from V and 3 bases from J, the gap between germline ends came to 8 bases. CDR1 and CDR2 (germline): MNHEY, SMNVEV (reference sequence). The CDR3 is 13 residues long. The CDR3 DNA is TGTGCCAGCAGTAACAACCCCAATCAGCCCCAGCATTTT. Translated: CASSNNPNQPQHF.

V gene TRBV12-3 or TRBV12-4 combines with J gene TRBJ1-2, with 7 bases identical to TRBD1. With 6 bases clipped from V and 10 bases from J, the junction kept 5 bases outside the gene matches. The CDR3 is made up of 11 amino acids. The CDR3 here is CASRMDRFYTF. The CDR3 DNA follows: TGTGCCAGCAGAATGGACAGGTTCTACACCTTC.

The V gene is TRBV4-1, the J gene TRBJ2-3; 8 bases match TRBD2. Looked up from germline, CDR1 is MGHRA and CDR2 is YSYEKL. The junction had 6 bases not matched to a gene; V was cut back by 0 bases and J by 1 base. The CDR3 contains 17 residues. CDR3 residues: CASSQDEASGRTDTQYF. In nucleotides, the CDR3 is TGCGCCAGCAGCCAAGATGAGGCTAGCGGGCGCACAGATACGCAGTATTTT.

Only one count was recorded for this clone. The V call is TRBV18, the J call TRBJ2-3, with 8 bases aligning to TRBD2. Germline V gene lookup returns CDR1 KGHSH and CDR2 LQKENI. The V segment lost 5 bases and the J segment 8 bases; nucleotides outside the gene matches: 9. This CDR3 spans 14 amino acids. This chain's CDR3 is CASSSGSGSTTQYF. CDR3 sequence (DNA): TGTGCCAGCTCATCAGGAAGCGGGAGCACTACGCAGTATTTT.

To note about this clone: The identical CDR3 is also encoded by other nucleotide sequences in the sample. The V and J genes are TRBV5-5 and TRBJ2-7; no definite D call. Germline lookup yields CDR1 SGHKS and CDR2 YYEKEE (reference sequence). The V and J ends lost 1 base and 6 bases respectively, with 8 bases between them. The CDR3 covers 12 residues. The CDR3 nucleotides read TGTGCCAGCAGCTTGCCCCCAGGCGAGCAGTACTTC. Its protein product is CASSLPPGEQYF.

The rearrangement uses TRBV2 and TRBJ1-5; D is unclear. CDR3 length equals 14 residues. Germline values: CDR1 SNHLY, CDR2 FYNNEI. Trimming pared 6 bases from V and 8 bases from J, leaving 17 bases between. This CDR3 is CASSSDGMGEPQHF. In DNA, the CDR3 is TGTGCCAGCAGCTCAGATGGGATGGGAGAGCCCCAGCATTTT.

The V and J genes are TRBV27 and TRBJ1-5; the D is unclear. Trimming left V 0 bases short and J 9 bases short, with 9 bases between. Per germline, CDR1 MNHEY and CDR2 SMNVEV (reference sequence). The CDR3 extends over 13 amino acids. This CDR3 is CASSLSSYWPQHF. In nucleotides, the CDR3 is TGTGCCAGCAGTTTATCCTCCTATTGGCCCCAGCATTTT.

The gene calls are TRBV9 and TRBJ2-2, with D possibly TRBD2 on 6 matching bases. Germline CDR1 is SGDLS and CDR2 is YYNGEE. The germline V and J ends were trimmed by 3 bases and 2 bases, with 11 bases remaining between them. The CDR3 runs to 15 residues. CDR3 protein: CASSESTRNTGELFF. The CDR3 DNA is TGTGCCAGCAGCGAGTCGACTAGAAACACCGGGGAGCTGTTTTTT.

This clone appeared a few times. V is TRBV5-1 and J is TRBJ1-2, with D tentatively TRBD1 (5 bases). Germline loops: CDR1 SGHRS, CDR2 YFSETQ. V was cut by 4 bases and J by 0 bases, with 7 bases left in between. The CDR3 runs 13 residues. This CDR3 is CASSTDTNYGYTF. CDR3 DNA sequence: TGCGCCAGCAGCACGGACACTAACTATGGCTACACCTTC.

This clone was seen only once. V gene TRBV30 combines with J gene TRBJ2-7; weak D call: TRBD2 (7 bases). Germline CDR1 GTSNPN, CDR2 SVGIG (reference sequence). This CDR3 comprises 14 residues. Trimming took 3 bases from V and 6 from J, leaving 18 bases between them. Here the CDR3 DNA reads TGTGCCTGGAGGAAGGGGGGGTCCCACATCGAGCAGTACTTC. Translating it yields CAWRKGGSHIEQYF.

This clone occurred a few times. This chain uses TRBV18 with TRBJ2-1, with D possibly being TRBD1 (5 bases). Deletions cut 4 bases from V and 0 bases from J, with 10 bases between. Germline CDR1 KGHSH, CDR2 LQKENI. The length of the CDR3 is 15 residues. In DNA, the CDR3 is TGTGCCAGCTCACGGGGCTCTAGCTCCTACAATGAGCAGTTCTTC. Protein sequence: CASSRGSSSYNEQFF.

CDR3 sequence (DNA): TGTGCCAGCAGTGACGTAACCTACGAGCAGTACTTC. This gives the protein CASSDVTYEQYF. The chain links TRBV6-1 to TRBJ2-7; no firm D call. Germline V gene sequence: CDR1 MNHNS, CDR2 SASEGT. The V end was cut by 3 bases, the J end by 2 bases, with 5 bases between. The CDR3 has 12 residues.

CDR3: CASSPRGELAKNIQYF. In DNA, the CDR3 is TGTGCCAGCAGCCCCAGGGGAGAGTTAGCCAAAAACATTCAGTACTTC. The chain joins TRBV9 to TRBJ2-4; perhaps TRBD1 as D (6 bases). V dropped 4 bases and J dropped 0 bases, with 14 bases sitting between them. Looked up from germline, CDR1 is SGDLS and CDR2 is YYNGEE. The CDR3 runs to 16 residues.

This clone was seen a single time. The rearrangement uses TRBV6-5 and TRBJ2-7; TRBD1 matches at 11 bases. This CDR3 is 13 amino acids long. V was clipped by 5 bases and J by 4 bases; unmatched bases: 1. In germline, CDR1 is MNHEY, CDR2 SVGAGI. The CDR3 region is CASSRDRGYEQYF. Here the CDR3 DNA reads TGTGCCAGCAGTAGGGACAGGGGGTACGAGCAGTACTTC.

Only a few counts were recorded for this clone. The chain recombines TRBV7-9 with TRBJ1-3; D gene ambiguous. V lost 1 base to trimming and J lost 0 bases, with 7 bases between them. There are 15 residues in the CDR3. Germline values: CDR1 SEHNR, CDR2 FQNEAQ (reference sequence). Here the CDR3 DNA reads TGTGCCAGCAGCTTAGACGGACTCTCTGGAAACACCATATATTTT. Its protein is CASSLDGLSGNTIYF. The whole variable domain, remainder taken from reference TRBV7-9 and TRBJ1-3, is DTGVSQNPRHKITKRGQNVTFRCDPISEHNRLYWYRQTLGQGPEFLTYFQNEAQLEKSRLLSDRFSAERPKGSFSTLEIQRTEQGDSAMYLCASSLDGLSGNTIYFGEGSWLTVV.

The chain has TRBV19 and TRBJ1-1; possibly TRBD1 for D (5 bases). With 8 bases removed from V and 0 bases from J, the gap between germline ends came to 10 bases. Germline assignment: CDR1 LNHDA and CDR2 SQIVND (reference sequence). The CDR3 extends over 13 amino acids. The CDR3 is CASSRGVNTEAFF. DNA of the CDR3: TGTGCCAGTTCGCGGGGGGTGAACACTGAAGCTTTCTTT.

The chain couples TRBV6-5 to TRBJ1-5; TRBD1 aligns across 7 bases. CDR3 length: 15 residues. Trimming at V came to 2 bases and at J to 6 bases, leaving 7 bases not matched to a gene. Germline V CDR1 and CDR2: MNHEY, SVGAGI. CDR3 residues: CASSYEGAWSQPQHF. The CDR3 region has the DNA TGTGCCAGCAGTTACGAGGGGGCTTGGAGTCAGCCCCAGCATTTT.